This TCR beta chain was sequenced during a study of OX40 agonist ivuxolimab in advanced cancers. Collection of blood occurred at baseline, at cycle 4 day 1, and at cycle 7 day 1. TCRdb keeps only in-frame clones here, not all; method: immunoSEQ multiplex PCR. The data contain roughly 56,000 clones, 80% to 85% of them singletons. This CDR3 spans 15 amino acids. J lost 4 bases, V lost 3 bases, and 3 bases had no gene match. Germline loops: CDR1 SGDLS, CDR2 YYNGEE. This specimen consisted of CD4+ or CD8+ T cells sorted from blood, obtained in a trial of the OX40 agonist ivuxolimab. V gene TRBV9 combines with J gene TRBJ2-1; TRBD1 aligns across 11 bases. This sequence originates from an adult with an advanced solid tumor such as melanoma, head and neck, liver or kidney cancer. The CDR3 loop is CASSEDRGLYNEQFF. Here the CDR3 DNA reads TGTGCCAGCAGCGAGGACAGGGGGCTTTACAATGAGCAGTTCTTC.